The 32 T cell receptor beta chains in this list originate from one sample, sequenced in a study of OX40 agonist ivuxolimab in advanced cancers. Produced via immunoSEQ multiplex PCR; TCRdb's table is partial and in-frame only. The sample has tens of thousands of clones, 65% to 90% seen once; the top ten hold 1.5% to 2%. The source material was CD4+ or CD8+ T cells sorted from blood, sampled in a trial of the OX40 agonist ivuxolimab. The receptor set was obtained from an adult with an advanced solid tumor such as melanoma, head and neck, liver or kidney cancer.

The chain has TRBV6-5 and TRBJ2-1, with 13 bases identical to TRBD2. Looked up from germline, CDR1 is MNHEY and CDR2 is SVGAGI. V dropped 6 bases and J dropped 8; count of bases not matched to a gene: 7. The CDR3 runs to 15 residues. The CDR3 is CASRTTSGRGDEQFF. CDR3 nucleotides: TGTGCCAGCAGGACAACTAGCGGGAGGGGCGATGAGCAGTTCTTC.

The CDR3 DNA sequence: TGCGCCAGCAGCTTGGCTGGGACGGAGGAGGCTGAAGCTTTCTTT. This encodes CASSLAGTEEAEAFF. The rearrangement uses TRBV5-1 and TRBJ1-1, with D possibly matching TRBD1 (5 bases). V shed 0 bases and J shed 6 bases, with 15 bases lying between them. From germline, CDR1 is SGHRS and CDR2 YFSETQ. This CDR3 is 15 amino acids long.

This chain joins TRBV27 and TRBJ1-1; weak D call: TRBD1 (6 bases). The V gene lost 6 bases and the J gene lost 6 bases, with 23 bases spanning the gap. The CDR3 covers 16 residues. Per the germline V gene, CDR1 is MNHEY and CDR2 is SMNVEV (reference sequence). The CDR3 region is CASRLGGAKGASEAFF. CDR3 in DNA: TGTGCCAGCAGGCTCGGGGGGGCGAAGGGTGCGTCTGAAGCTTTCTTT.

The chain has TRBV6-6 and TRBJ2-1, with 7 bases identical to TRBD1. V lost 8 bases to trimming and J lost 4 bases; unmatched junction nucleotides: 11. This CDR3 is built from 15 residues. Germline V lookup: CDR1 MNHNY, CDR2 SVGAGI (reference sequence). The CDR3 bases are TGTGCCAGCCTGCACCCGGGACAGAGTTACAATGAGCAGTTCTTC. It encodes CASLHPGQSYNEQFF.

This clone was seen once. The chain recombines TRBV2 with TRBJ2-3; TRBD2 is a possible D gene (5 bases). The length of the CDR3 is 13 residues. In germline, CDR1 is SNHLY, CDR2 FYNNEI. The V end was cut by 6 bases, the J end by 5 bases, with 12 bases between. CDR3 sequence: CASRVDFQDTQYF. Here the CDR3 DNA reads TGTGCCAGCAGAGTGGACTTCCAAGATACGCAGTATTTT.

This chain connects TRBV7-9 to TRBJ2-1; either TRBD1 or TRBD2 may supply D (5 bases each). V was shortened by 6 bases and J by 7 bases, with 16 bases between the two germline ends. The CDR3 runs 14 residues. Germline CDR1 reads SEHNR; CDR2 reads FQNEAQ (reference sequence). The CDR3 protein is CASRPSGQWNEQFF. The CDR3 nucleotides read TGTGCCAGCAGACCATCGGGGCAGTGGAATGAGCAGTTCTTC. The full variable domain, completed using reference TRBV7-9 and TRBJ2-1, is DTGVSQNPRHKITKRGQNVTFRCDPISEHNRLYWYRQTLGQGPEFLTYFQNEAQLEKSRLLSDRFSAERPKGSFSTLEIQRTEQGDSAMYLCASRPSGQWNEQFFGPGTRLTVL.

The V and J genes are TRBV7-9 and TRBJ1-1; D is possibly TRBD1 (5 bases). V was shortened by 2 bases and J by 5 bases, with 12 bases between the two germline ends. The CDR3 length is 14 residues. Germline CDR1 reads SEHNR; CDR2 reads FQNEAQ (reference sequence). DNA of the CDR3: TGTGCCAGCAGCTTAAGTGGGGGAGTGACTGAAGCTTTCTTT. As protein: CASSLSGGVTEAFF.

The chain uses TRBV10-2 and TRBJ2-2, with TRBD1 matching over 8 bases. Germline assignment: CDR1 WSHSY and CDR2 SAAADI. There are 14 residues in the CDR3. Trimming removed 7 bases from V and 0 bases from J; junction bases left unmatched: 1. The CDR3, as DNA: TGCGCCAGCAAGGACAGGGCGAACACCGGGGAGCTGTTTTTT. Amino acid sequence: CASKDRANTGELFF.

The chain links TRBV6-1 to TRBJ2-5; 7 bases fit TRBD2. The CDR3 totals 15 residues. Germline CDR1 and CDR2: MNHNS and SASEGT. V dropped 2 bases and J dropped 1; count of bases not matched to a gene: 4. Here the CDR3 DNA reads TGTGCCAGCAGTGAAAGTTGGGGGGGCCAAGAGACCCAGTACTTC. Protein: CASSESWGGQETQYF.

The chain links TRBV5-6 to TRBJ2-2; D gene ambiguous. Germline CDR1 and CDR2: SGHDT and YYEEEE. This CDR3 has 14 amino acids. The V gene lost 0 bases and the J gene lost 7 bases, with 10 bases spanning the gap. CDR3 in DNA: TGTGCCAGCAGCTTGGTATTCGGTATCGGGGAGCTGTTTTTT. As protein: CASSLVFGIGELFF.

This clone was recorded only once. The rearrangement links TRBV20-1 to TRBJ2-7; D is unresolved. The CDR3 loop spans 11 amino acids. Per germline, CDR1 DFQATT and CDR2 SNEGSKA (reference sequence). The V end was cut by 0 bases, the J end by 5 bases, with 5 bases between. DNA of the CDR3: TGCAGTGCTAGAGATGCCCACGAGCAGTACTTC. It codes for CSARDAHEQYF.

The gene calls are TRBV18 and TRBJ2-1; a weak D match, TRBD1 (6 bases). Deletions cut 9 bases from V and 5 bases from J, with 23 bases between. This CDR3 contains 16 residues. Germline CDR1 KGHSH, CDR2 LQKENI. This CDR3 reads CASQDRNRDTNNEQFF. The CDR3 region has the DNA TGTGCCAGTCAGGACCGGAACAGGGATACCAACAATGAGCAGTTCTTC.

The rearrangement uses TRBV18 and TRBJ1-4; D call uncertain. Germline-derived CDR1 and CDR2 are KGHSH and LQKENI. The CDR3 spans 15 residues. Trimming took off 5 bases at V and 0 bases at J, with 10 bases between the two ends. DNA of the CDR3: TGTGCCAGCTCAAGTTTGGCAGCAACTAATGAAAAACTGTTTTTT. This gives the protein CASSSLAATNEKLFF.

The CDR3 protein is CASSSAAGRTDTQYF. The CDR3 DNA follows: TGTGCCAGCAGTTCCGCCGCCGGGCGCACAGATACGCAGTATTTT. The V call is TRBV6-6, the J call TRBJ2-3; D gene ambiguous. The CDR3 loop spans 15 amino acids. Germline CDR1 is MNHNY and CDR2 is SVGAGI (reference sequence). Trimming stripped 4 bases from V and 1 base from J, with 12 bases between.

The V call is TRBV9, the J call TRBJ1-2, with 8 bases lining up with TRBD1. The CDR3 runs 12 residues. Trimming took 3 bases from V and 7 from J; bases not matched to a gene: 2. Germline V lookup: CDR1 SGDLS, CDR2 YYNGEE. In nucleotides, the CDR3 is TGTGCCAGCAGCGCGACAGGGGTTGGCTACACCTTC. Translating gives CASSATGVGYTF. The variable domain in full, with the rest retrieved from reference TRBV9 and TRBJ1-2, is DSGVTQTPKHLITATGQRVTLRCSPRSGDLSVYWYQQSLDQGLQFLIQYYNGEERAKGNILERFSAQQFPDLHSELNLSSLELGDSALYFCASSATGVGYTFGSGTRLTVV.

The chain links TRBV2 to TRBJ2-7; D is perhaps TRBD1 (6 bases). Germline CDR1 SNHLY, CDR2 FYNNEI. Trimming pared 5 bases from V and 0 bases from J, leaving 17 bases between. The CDR3 extends over 16 amino acids. This CDR3 is CASSRGSRTASYEQYF. The CDR3 DNA is TGTGCCAGCAGTCGAGGGTCCCGGACAGCCTCCTACGAGCAGTACTTC. Full variable domain (rest looked up from reference TRBV2 and TRBJ2-7): EPEVTQTPSHQVTQMGQEVILRCVPISNHLYFYWYRQILGQKVEFLVSFYNNEISEKSEIFDDQFSVERPDGSNFTLKIRSTKLEDSAMYFCASSRGSRTASYEQYFGPGTRLTVT.

The chain is built from TRBV10-2 and TRBJ2-7; no clear D. V shed 8 bases and J shed 0 bases, with 14 bases lying between them. The CDR3 is 14 amino acids. Per the germline V gene, CDR1 is WSHSY and CDR2 is SAAADI. The CDR3 sequence is CASGPQTLSYEQYF. The CDR3, as DNA: TGCGCCAGCGGACCCCAGACTCTCTCCTACGAGCAGTACTTC.

V and J are TRBV11-1 and TRBJ2-5, with 8 bases that match TRBD1. Germline V gene lookup returns CDR1 SGHAT and CDR2 FQDESV (reference sequence). Unmatched junction bases numbered 6, after V lost 4 bases and J lost 8 bases. CDR3 length equals 13 residues. The DNA for the CDR3 is TGTGCCAGCAGCTCAGGGGGCTTCGGAACCCAGTACTTC. This codes for CASSSGGFGTQYF.

The chain uses TRBV9 and TRBJ2-7; TRBD2 matches at 8 bases. The J segment lost 2 bases and the V segment lost 0 bases, leaving 4 bases of the junction unmatched. Germline lookup yields CDR1 SGDLS and CDR2 YYNGEE. CDR3 length: 15 amino acids. CDR3 nucleotide sequence: TGTGCCAGCAGCGTAGAGAGCGGGAGTACCTACGAGCAGTACTTC. It codes for CASSVESGSTYEQYF.

This clone was observed a handful of times. The chain is built from TRBV4-3 and TRBJ2-1; a weak D match, TRBD1 (6 bases). Germline V CDR1 and CDR2: LGHNA, YSLEER. CDR3 length: 12 residues. V shed 3 bases and J shed 9 bases, with 9 bases lying between them. DNA of the CDR3: TGCGCCAGCAGCCAGAACAGGGTTGAGCAGTTCTTC. Encoded protein: CASSQNRVEQFF.

The V gene is TRBV14, the J gene TRBJ2-2; 15 nucleotides match TRBD2. V shed 4 bases and J 4 bases; nucleotides not matched to a gene: 7. This CDR3 is 18 amino acids long. Germline values: CDR1 SGHDN, CDR2 FVKESK. The CDR3 nucleotides are TGTGCCAGCAGCCTAAGGACTAGCGGGAGGGCTACCACCGGGGAGCTGTTTTTT. It yields the protein CASSLRTSGRATTGELFF.

This clone was picked up one time. The V call is TRBV29-1, the J call TRBJ2-1; TRBD1 matches at 7 bases. V shed 4 bases and J 5 bases; nucleotides not matched to a gene: 8. The germline CDR1 and CDR2 sequences are SQVTM and ANQGSEA. The CDR3 extends over 14 amino acids. CDR3 protein: CSVVRGHGNNEQFF. The CDR3 DNA is TGCAGCGTTGTAAGGGGGCACGGGAACAATGAGCAGTTCTTC.

This clone was counted a few times. The CDR3 reads CASSQEGILGGRISSGNTIYF. In DNA, the CDR3 is TGTGCCAGCAGCCAAGAGGGGATCCTCGGGGGCCGTATTAGCTCTGGAAACACCATATATTTT. This sequence joins TRBV4-2 and TRBJ1-3; D is possibly TRBD1 (6 bases). The CDR3 sequence is 21 residues long. The V gene lost 0 bases and the J gene lost 0 bases, with 24 bases spanning the gap. The germline V gene encodes CDR1 LGHNA and CDR2 YNFKEQ.

The gene calls are TRBV7-9 and TRBJ1-4; unclear D gene. CDR3 length: 11 residues. V lost 3 bases and J lost 7, with 3 bases in between. In germline, CDR1 is SEHNR, CDR2 FQNEAQ (reference sequence). CDR3 region: CASSFGEKLFF. Here the CDR3 DNA reads TGTGCCAGCAGCTTTGGTGAAAAACTGTTTTTT.

This chain connects TRBV11-2 to TRBJ2-6, with TRBD2 identical over 8 bases. The CDR3 covers 19 residues. Looked up from germline, CDR1 is SGHAT and CDR2 is FQNNGV. With V trimmed by 2 bases and J by 0 bases, 9 bases remained unmatched. The CDR3 coding sequence is TGTGCCAGCAGCTTAATCCCCCCGGGAGGGGGCTCTGGGGCCAACGTCCTGACTTTC. Its translation is CASSLIPPGGGSGANVLTF.

V is TRBV19 and J is TRBJ2-7; 10 bases agree with TRBD2. Germline lookup yields CDR1 LNHDA and CDR2 SQIVND (reference sequence). This CDR3 is 15 amino acids long. J lost 4 bases, V lost 2 bases, and 5 bases had no gene match. The CDR3: CASSILASGSYEQYF. CDR3 nucleotide sequence: TGTGCCAGTAGTATATTGGCTAGCGGGAGTTACGAGCAGTACTTC.

This clone was counted only a few times. The chain uses TRBV5-3 and TRBJ1-2; maybe TRBD1 (5 bases). TRBV5-3 is an ORF for which the function is uncertain. V was cut by 1 base and J by 8 bases, with 15 bases left in between. This CDR3 is 14 amino acids long. The CDR3 loop is CARSLLQALEGYTF. The CDR3 DNA follows: TGTGCCAGAAGCTTGTTACAGGCGCTAGAAGGCTACACCTTC.

This chain uses TRBV19 with TRBJ2-2; D gene uncertain. This CDR3 has 13 residues. CDR1 is LNHDA and CDR2 is SQIVND in the germline V gene (reference sequence). Between the trimmed V and J ends, which lost 2 bases and 5 bases, there was a span of 6 bases. CDR3: CASSIMVTGELFF. In nucleotides, the CDR3 is TGTGCCAGTAGTATAATGGTTACCGGGGAGCTGTTTTTT.

The chain combines TRBV10-1 with TRBJ2-1; 9 positions agree with TRBD2. The CDR3 is 16 amino acids. The germline V gene encodes CDR1 WNHNN and CDR2 SYGVQD (reference sequence). V shed 2 bases and J 7 bases; nucleotides not matched to a gene: 9. Here the CDR3 DNA reads TGCGCCAGCAGTGAGGTAATAGCGGGAGCCGGGAATGAGCAGTTCTTC. It codes for CASSEVIAGAGNEQFF.

This sequence joins TRBV5-5 and TRBJ2-7; D perhaps matches TRBD2 (6 bases). Trimming removed 5 bases at V and 3 bases at J, with 6 bases between. CDR1 and CDR2 (germline): SGHKS, YYEKEE (reference sequence). The CDR3 runs 11 residues. The DNA of the CDR3 is TGTGCCAGCAGGCGGGACTACGAGCAGTACTTC. Translation: CASRRDYEQYF.

The rearrangement uses TRBV5-5 and TRBJ2-1; D not resolved. CDR1 is SGHKS, CDR2 YYEKEE, per germline (reference sequence). Trimming left V 4 bases short and J 9 bases short, with 20 bases between. The CDR3 consists of 15 residues. The CDR3 sequence is CASSPAWSYNSEQFF. The CDR3 region has the DNA TGTGCCAGCAGCCCCGCCTGGAGTTACAATAGTGAGCAGTTCTTC.

V gene TRBV10-2 combines with J gene TRBJ2-5, with TRBD1 as a possible D gene (6 bases). Trimming removed 9 bases from V and 7 bases from J, with 21 bases in between. The CDR3 is 14 amino acids. Germline loops: CDR1 WSHSY, CDR2 SAAADI. The CDR3 reads CASAMDGTRGTQYF. DNA of the CDR3: TGCGCCAGTGCCATGGACGGGACCAGGGGGACCCAGTACTTC.